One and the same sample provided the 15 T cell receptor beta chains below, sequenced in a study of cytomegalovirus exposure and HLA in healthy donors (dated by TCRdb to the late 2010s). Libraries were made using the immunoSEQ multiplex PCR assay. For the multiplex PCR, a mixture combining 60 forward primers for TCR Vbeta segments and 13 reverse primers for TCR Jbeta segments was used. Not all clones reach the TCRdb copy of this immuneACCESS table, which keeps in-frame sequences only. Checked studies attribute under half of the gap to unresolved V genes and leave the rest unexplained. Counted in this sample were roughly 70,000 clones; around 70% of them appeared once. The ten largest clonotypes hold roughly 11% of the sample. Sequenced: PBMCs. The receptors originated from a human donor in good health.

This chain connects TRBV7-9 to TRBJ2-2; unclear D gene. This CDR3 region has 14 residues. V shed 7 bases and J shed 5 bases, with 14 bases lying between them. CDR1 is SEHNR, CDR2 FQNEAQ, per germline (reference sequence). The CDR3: CASTPLRSTGELFF. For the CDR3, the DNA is TGTGCCAGCACCCCTCTAAGGAGTACCGGGGAGCTGTTTTTT.

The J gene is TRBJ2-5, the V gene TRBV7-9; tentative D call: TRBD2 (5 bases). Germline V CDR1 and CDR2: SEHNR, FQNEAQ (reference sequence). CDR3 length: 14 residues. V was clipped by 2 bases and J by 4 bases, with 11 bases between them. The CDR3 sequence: CASSLWTGTETQYF. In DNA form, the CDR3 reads TGTGCCAGCAGCTTATGGACTGGCACAGAGACCCAGTACTTC.

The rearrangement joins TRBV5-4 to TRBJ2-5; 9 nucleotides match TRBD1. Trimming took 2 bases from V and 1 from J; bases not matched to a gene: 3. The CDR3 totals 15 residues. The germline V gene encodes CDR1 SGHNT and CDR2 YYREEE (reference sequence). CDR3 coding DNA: TGTGCCAGCAGCTTAAGACAGGGGGTCCAAGAGACCCAGTACTTC. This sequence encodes CASSLRQGVQETQYF.

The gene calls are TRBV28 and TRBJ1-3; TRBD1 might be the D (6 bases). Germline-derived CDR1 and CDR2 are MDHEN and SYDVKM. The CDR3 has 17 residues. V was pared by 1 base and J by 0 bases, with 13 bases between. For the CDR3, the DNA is TGTGCCAGCAGTTTATATGCAGGGGATAGCTCTGGAAACACCATATATTTT. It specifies CASSLYAGDSSGNTIYF.

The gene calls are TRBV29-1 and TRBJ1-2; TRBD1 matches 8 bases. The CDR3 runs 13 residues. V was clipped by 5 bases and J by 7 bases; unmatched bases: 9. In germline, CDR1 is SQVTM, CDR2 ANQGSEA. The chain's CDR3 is CSVHTGGSVGYTF. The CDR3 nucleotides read TGCAGCGTTCATACAGGGGGGTCGGTTGGCTACACCTTC.

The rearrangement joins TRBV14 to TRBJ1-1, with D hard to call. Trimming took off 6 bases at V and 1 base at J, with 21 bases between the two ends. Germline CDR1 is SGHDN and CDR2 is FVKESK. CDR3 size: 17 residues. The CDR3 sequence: CASRDTSSWRGNTEAFF. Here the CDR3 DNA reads TGTGCCAGCAGAGACACCTCGTCCTGGCGGGGGAACACTGAAGCTTTCTTT.

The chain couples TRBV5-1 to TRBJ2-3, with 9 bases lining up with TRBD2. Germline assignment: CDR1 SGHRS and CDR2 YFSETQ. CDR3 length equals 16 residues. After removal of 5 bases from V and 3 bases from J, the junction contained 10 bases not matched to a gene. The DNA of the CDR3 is TGCGCCAGCAGATTCATAGCGGGAGAAGGGACAGATACGCAGTATTTT. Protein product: CASRFIAGEGTDTQYF.

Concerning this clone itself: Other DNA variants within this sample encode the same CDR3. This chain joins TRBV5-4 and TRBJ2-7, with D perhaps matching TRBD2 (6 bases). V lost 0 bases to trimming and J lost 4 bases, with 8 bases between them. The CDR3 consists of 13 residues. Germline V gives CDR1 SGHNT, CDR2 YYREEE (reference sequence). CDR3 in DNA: TGTGCCAGCAGCTTGGGGACTACTTACGAGCAGTACTTC. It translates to CASSLGTTYEQYF. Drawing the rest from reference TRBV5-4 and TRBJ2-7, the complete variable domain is ETGVTQSPTHLIKTRGQQVTLRCSSQSGHNTVSWYQQALGQGPQFIFQYYREEENGRGNFPPRFSGLQFPNYSSELNVNALELDDSALYLCASSLGTTYEQYFGPGTRLTVT.

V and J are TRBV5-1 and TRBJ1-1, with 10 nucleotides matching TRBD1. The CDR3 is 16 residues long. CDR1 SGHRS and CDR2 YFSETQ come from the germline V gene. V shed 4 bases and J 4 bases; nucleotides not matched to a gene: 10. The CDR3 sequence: CASSPFPGQGRTEAFF. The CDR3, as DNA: TGCGCCAGCAGCCCTTTCCCGGGACAGGGGCGCACTGAAGCTTTCTTT. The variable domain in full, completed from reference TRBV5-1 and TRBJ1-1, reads KAGVTQTPRYLIKTRGQQVTLSCSPISGHRSVSWYQQTPGQGLQFLFEYFSETQRNKGNFPGRFSGRQFSNSRSEMNVSTLELGDSALYLCASSPFPGQGRTEAFFGQGTRLTVV.

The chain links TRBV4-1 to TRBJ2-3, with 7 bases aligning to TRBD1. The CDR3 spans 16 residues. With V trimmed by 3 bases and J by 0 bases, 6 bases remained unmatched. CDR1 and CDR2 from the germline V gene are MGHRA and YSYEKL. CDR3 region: CASSQTDRDSTDTQYF. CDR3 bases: TGCGCCAGCAGCCAGACCGACAGGGATAGCACAGATACGCAGTATTTT.

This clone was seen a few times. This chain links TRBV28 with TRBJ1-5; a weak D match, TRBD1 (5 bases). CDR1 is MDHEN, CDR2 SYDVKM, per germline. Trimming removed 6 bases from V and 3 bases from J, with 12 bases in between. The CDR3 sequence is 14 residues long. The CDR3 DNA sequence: TGTGCCAGCAGACACTCACAGGTCAATCAGCCCCAGCATTTT. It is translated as CASRHSQVNQPQHF.

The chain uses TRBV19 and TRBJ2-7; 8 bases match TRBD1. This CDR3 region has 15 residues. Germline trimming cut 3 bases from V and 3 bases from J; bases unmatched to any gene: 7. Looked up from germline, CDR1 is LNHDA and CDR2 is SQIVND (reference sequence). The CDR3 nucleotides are TGTGCCAGTAGTATGCCGCAGGGGGCGTACTACGAGCAGTACTTC. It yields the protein CASSMPQGAYYEQYF.

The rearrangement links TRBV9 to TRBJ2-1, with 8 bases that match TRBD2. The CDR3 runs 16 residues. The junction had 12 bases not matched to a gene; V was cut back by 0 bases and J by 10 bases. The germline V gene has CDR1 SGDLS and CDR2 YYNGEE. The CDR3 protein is CASSVAGGPAKGEQFF. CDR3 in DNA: TGTGCCAGCAGCGTAGCGGGAGGGCCCGCCAAGGGGGAGCAGTTCTTC.

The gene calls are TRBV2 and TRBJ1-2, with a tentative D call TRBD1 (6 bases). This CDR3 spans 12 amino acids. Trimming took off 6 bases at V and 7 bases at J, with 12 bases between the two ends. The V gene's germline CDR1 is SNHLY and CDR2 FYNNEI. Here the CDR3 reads CASSRQVVGYTF. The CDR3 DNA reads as TGTGCCAGCAGCCGACAGGTTGTTGGCTACACCTTC.

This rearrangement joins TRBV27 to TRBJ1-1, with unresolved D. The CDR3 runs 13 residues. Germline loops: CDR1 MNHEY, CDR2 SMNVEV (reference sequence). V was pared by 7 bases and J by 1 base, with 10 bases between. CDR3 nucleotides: TGTGCCAGCAAACGGAGGGAGAACACTGAAGCTTTCTTT. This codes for CASKRRENTEAFF.